What follows are 26 T cell receptor beta chains derived from one specimen sequenced in a study of shared clonotypes between healthy human individuals. Measured with immunoSEQ multiplex PCR; TCRdb has only the in-frame clones, and not every one. The sample lists about 2 million clones, about 95% occurring once. The source material was naive CD4+ T cells sorted from blood. Subset: CD45RA+ positively selected. Every receptor here comes from a man younger than 35 in good health.

The CDR3 spells CASSPEGIAKNIQYF. DNA for the CDR3: TGCGCCAGCAGCCCGGAGGGAATAGCCAAAAACATTCAGTACTTC. The chain joins TRBV5-1 to TRBJ2-4; TRBD2 might be the D (6 bases). The V end lost 4 bases, the J end lost 0 bases, and 11 bases lay between the germline ends. Germline V gene lookup returns CDR1 SGHRS and CDR2 YFSETQ. The CDR3 sequence is 15 residues long.

As concerns this clone: Other DNA sequences in the same sample also yield this CDR3. V is TRBV6-5 and J is TRBJ2-3, with D unresolved. The V gene lost 6 bases and the J gene lost 2 bases, with 6 bases spanning the gap. The CDR3 loop spans 12 amino acids. Germline values: CDR1 MNHEY, CDR2 SVGAGI. The CDR3 loop reads CASSSTTDTQYF. In DNA form, the CDR3 reads TGTGCCAGCAGCAGCACCACAGATACGCAGTATTTT.

This chain connects TRBV29-1 to TRBJ2-3, with 8 bases aligning to TRBD2. Germline V gene data show CDR1 as SQVTM and CDR2 as ANQGSEA. J gave up 0 bases and V 6 bases, and 5 bases lay outside the gene matches. CDR3 size: 14 residues. The CDR3 spells CSVMRGASTDTQYF. As DNA, the CDR3 is TGCAGCGTCATGCGGGGGGCCAGCACAGATACGCAGTATTTT.

This rearrangement joins TRBV11-3 to TRBJ1-2; D is perhaps TRBD1 (5 bases). There are 13 residues in the CDR3. Between the trimmed V and J ends, which lost 5 bases and 4 bases, there was a span of 11 bases. Germline CDR1 reads SGHNT; CDR2 reads YENEEA. This CDR3 reads CASSPPGFYGYTF. For the CDR3, the DNA is TGTGCCAGCAGCCCCCCAGGGTTCTATGGCTACACCTTC.

The chain couples TRBV14 to TRBJ2-5; D not certain. Germline V CDR1 and CDR2: SGHDN, FVKESK. The CDR3 is 15 amino acids. Trimming pared 1 base from V and 4 bases from J, leaving 13 bases between. CDR3 DNA: TGTGCCAGCAGCCAAGGCTGGGGTTGGGTAGAGACCCAGTACTTC. This encodes CASSQGWGWVETQYF.

This CDR3 is CASSWGSGDLTDTQYF. CDR3 in DNA: TGCGCCAGCAGCTGGGGTAGCGGGGACCTCACAGATACGCAGTATTTT. The V gene is TRBV5-1, the J gene TRBJ2-3; 8 bases align to TRBD2. V lost 3 bases, J lost 2 bases, and 8 bases stayed unmatched. CDR1 is SGHRS and CDR2 is YFSETQ in the germline V gene. The CDR3 has 16 residues.

The chain joins TRBV28 to TRBJ1-6; a weak D match, TRBD1 (5 bases). V was cut by 5 bases and J by 7 bases, with 18 bases left in between. Germline-derived CDR1 and CDR2 are MDHEN and SYDVKM. This CDR3 has 16 residues. The CDR3 loop is CASSPGVDLSNSPLHF. In nucleotides, the CDR3 is TGTGCCAGCAGTCCGGGGGTGGACTTATCAAATTCACCCCTCCACTTT. The full variable domain, its missing parts supplied by reference TRBV28 and TRBJ1-6, is DVKVTQSSRYLVKRTGEKVFLECVQDMDHENMFWYRQDPGLGLRLIYFSYDVKMKEKGDIPEGYSVSREKKERFSLILESASTNQTSMYLCASSPGVDLSNSPLHFGNGTRLTVT.

This chain links TRBV29-1 with TRBJ2-3; 9 nucleotides match TRBD1. Germline CDR1 SQVTM, CDR2 ANQGSEA. The CDR3 runs to 13 residues. V shed 6 bases and J 12 bases; nucleotides not matched to a gene: 13. The CDR3 reads CSVGTGTRGSQYF. The CDR3 region has the DNA TGCAGCGTCGGGACAGGGACGAGGGGATCACAGTATTTT.

Concerning this clone itself: Other DNA sequences in the sample encode the same CDR3. The CDR3 sequence: CASSESGGEAFF. The CDR3 DNA reads as TGCGCCAGCAGTGAGTCAGGCGGGGAAGCTTTCTTT. The chain couples TRBV10-1 to TRBJ1-1; D gene unclear. The CDR3 is 12 residues long. The germline V and J ends were trimmed by 0 bases and 8 bases, with 7 bases remaining between them. CDR1 is WNHNN, CDR2 SYGVQD, per germline (reference sequence).

V is TRBV7-2 and J is TRBJ1-3; the D is unclear. The V end lost 1 base, the J end lost 0 bases, and 10 bases lay between the germline ends. CDR3 length equals 16 residues. Germline CDR1 is SGHTA and CDR2 is FQGNSA. The CDR3 is CASSLGSTHSGNTIYF. The CDR3 DNA reads TGTGCCAGCAGCTTAGGGTCAACACACTCTGGAAACACCATATATTTT.

The gene calls are TRBV6-5 and TRBJ2-7; 7 bases are a match to TRBD1. CDR3 length: 14 amino acids. V was clipped by 6 bases and J by 3 bases; unmatched bases: 8. From germline, CDR1 is MNHEY and CDR2 SVGAGI. CDR3 in DNA: TGTGCCAGCAGGCACTCGGGACAGATCTACGAGCAGTACTTC. Translation gives CASRHSGQIYEQYF.

The J gene is TRBJ1-5, the V gene TRBV19; D is perhaps TRBD1 (5 bases). Trimming took off 5 bases at V and 6 bases at J, with 8 bases between the two ends. CDR1 and CDR2 (germline): LNHDA, SQIVND (reference sequence). CDR3 length: 12 amino acids. In nucleotides, the CDR3 is TGTGCCAGTAGTCAGCAGGGTCAGCCCCAGCATTTT. Its protein product is CASSQQGQPQHF. The variable domain in full, with the rest retrieved from reference TRBV19 and TRBJ1-5, is DGGITQSPKYLFRKEGQNVTLSCEQNLNHDAMYWYRQDPGQGLRLIYYSQIVNDFQKGDIAEGYSVSREKKESFPLTVTSAQKNPTAFYLCASSQQGQPQHFGDGTRLSIL.

This chain joins TRBV30 and TRBJ1-6, with D uncertain. The CDR3 runs to 16 residues. With 5 bases removed from V and 3 bases from J, the gap between germline ends came to 17 bases. CDR1 GTSNPN and CDR2 SVGIG come from the germline V gene (reference sequence). The CDR3 region is CAWGITRPHYNSPLHF. In DNA form, the CDR3 reads TGTGCCTGGGGGATAACCCGGCCTCACTATAATTCACCCCTCCACTTT.

The chain employs TRBV7-9 and TRBJ1-2, with D unclear. Germline CDR1 and CDR2: SEHNR and FQNEAQ (reference sequence). Trimming stripped 1 base from V and 2 bases from J, with 14 bases between. The CDR3 is made up of 16 amino acids. In nucleotides, the CDR3 is TGTGCCAGCAGCTTAGTTAGCCGGCAGGAGAACTATGGCTACACCTTC. It codes for CASSLVSRQENYGYTF.

V and J are TRBV30 and TRBJ1-1; D is uncertain. The germline gives CDR1 GTSNPN, CDR2 SVGIG (reference sequence). The CDR3 consists of 12 residues. V was clipped by 3 bases and J by 13 bases, with 18 bases between them. The CDR3 loop is CAWRDEPPVDFF. DNA for the CDR3: TGTGCCTGGAGGGACGAACCTCCCGTGGATTTCTTT.

The chain combines TRBV4-2 with TRBJ2-1; D remains unclear. This CDR3 has 15 amino acids. Germline V lookup: CDR1 LGHNA, CDR2 YNFKEQ. Trimming cost V 0 bases and J 4 bases, with 10 bases left between them. CDR3 DNA: TGTGCCAGCAGCCAAGATTCCTCTATGTACAATGAGCAGTTCTTC. As protein: CASSQDSSMYNEQFF.

The V gene is TRBV5-1, the J gene TRBJ1-1; 7 bases match TRBD1. The CDR3 is 15 amino acids. CDR1 and CDR2 (germline): SGHRS, YFSETQ. V dropped 4 bases and J dropped 4; count of bases not matched to a gene: 10. This CDR3 is CASSTRGGASTEAFF. The CDR3 DNA follows: TGCGCCAGCAGCACGAGAGGGGGCGCAAGCACTGAAGCTTTCTTT.

This chain connects TRBV2 to TRBJ2-1; the D gene could be TRBD1 or TRBD2 (6 bases each). The germline gives CDR1 SNHLY, CDR2 FYNNEI. The CDR3 runs to 12 residues. The V and J ends lost 7 bases and 10 bases respectively, with 14 bases between them. In nucleotides, the CDR3 is TGTGCCAGCACAGGGGACCGGGAGGAGCAGTTCTTC. Translating gives CASTGDREEQFF.

The chain carries TRBV9 and TRBJ2-3, with D unresolved. The CDR3 totals 15 residues. Trimming shortened V by 4 bases and J by 0 bases, and 12 bases separated the two germline ends. From germline, CDR1 is SGDLS and CDR2 YYNGEE. CDR3: CASSFMGYSTDTQYF. The DNA for the CDR3 is TGTGCCAGCAGCTTCATGGGCTATAGCACAGATACGCAGTATTTT.

The rearrangement joins TRBV5-1 to TRBJ1-1, with D maybe TRBD1 (5 bases). V was clipped by 5 bases and J by 5 bases, with 13 bases between them. There are 13 residues in the CDR3. Per germline, CDR1 SGHRS and CDR2 YFSETQ. DNA for the CDR3: TGCGCCAGCAGTGGCAACCGGGGGACTGAAGCTTTCTTT. Protein product: CASSGNRGTEAFF.

This rearrangement joins TRBV30 to TRBJ2-7; 8 bases are shared with TRBD1. V gave up 4 bases and J gave up 2 bases; unmatched junction bases: 4. The germline CDR1 and CDR2 sequences are GTSNPN and SVGIG (reference sequence). CDR3 length equals 13 residues. CDR3 in amino acids: CAWKGQGAYEQYF. The CDR3 region has the DNA TGTGCCTGGAAAGGACAGGGCGCCTACGAGCAGTACTTC.

CDR3: CASSQTGVETQYF. CDR3 bases: TGCGCCAGCAGCCAAACAGGGGTAGAGACCCAGTACTTC. The chain combines TRBV4-3 with TRBJ2-5; 7 bases line up with TRBD1. The CDR3 runs 13 residues. Losses at the gene ends were 2 bases for V and 4 bases for J; bases not matched to a gene: 1. Germline V gene data show CDR1 as LGHNA and CDR2 as YSLEER.

This chain uses TRBV6-1 with TRBJ2-3, with D possibly TRBD2 on 5 matching bases. The CDR3 sequence is 16 residues long. Germline loops: CDR1 MNHNS, CDR2 SASEGT. Trimming shortened V by 3 bases and J by 1 base, and 14 bases separated the two germline ends. CDR3 loop: CASSDLLAPGTDTQYF. CDR3 nucleotides: TGTGCCAGCAGTGATCTTCTAGCTCCAGGCACAGATACGCAGTATTTT.

The chain carries TRBV5-1 and TRBJ2-1; 9 bases line up with TRBD1. J gave up 4 bases and V 4 bases, and 9 bases lay outside the gene matches. This CDR3 region has 16 residues. Germline CDR1 is SGHRS and CDR2 is YFSETQ. The CDR3 spells CASSPNTGGGYNEQFF. The CDR3 DNA sequence: TGCGCCAGCAGCCCAAATACAGGGGGCGGATACAATGAGCAGTTCTTC. Drawing the rest from reference TRBV5-1 and TRBJ2-1, the complete variable domain is KAGVTQTPRYLIKTRGQQVTLSCSPISGHRSVSWYQQTPGQGLQFLFEYFSETQRNKGNFPGRFSGRQFSNSRSEMNVSTLELGDSALYLCASSPNTGGGYNEQFFGPGTRLTVL.

This clone was recorded only once. The chain is built from TRBV6-5 and TRBJ1-2; 7 bases agree with TRBD1. The CDR3 length is 14 residues. From germline, CDR1 is MNHEY and CDR2 SVGAGI. The junction had 12 bases not matched to a gene; V was cut back by 6 bases and J by 8 bases. The CDR3 protein is CASSRRQGGGGYTF. DNA of the CDR3: TGTGCCAGCAGCCGCCGACAGGGAGGAGGAGGCTACACCTTC.

The chain couples TRBV10-3 to TRBJ1-5; D is undetermined. Germline-derived CDR1 and CDR2 are ENHRY and SYGVKD. CDR3 length equals 13 residues. The V end lost 3 bases, the J end lost 5 bases, and 8 bases lay between the germline ends. Here the CDR3 reads CAISDSPDQPQHF. CDR3 nucleotides: TGTGCCATCAGTGACAGTCCAGATCAGCCCCAGCATTTT.